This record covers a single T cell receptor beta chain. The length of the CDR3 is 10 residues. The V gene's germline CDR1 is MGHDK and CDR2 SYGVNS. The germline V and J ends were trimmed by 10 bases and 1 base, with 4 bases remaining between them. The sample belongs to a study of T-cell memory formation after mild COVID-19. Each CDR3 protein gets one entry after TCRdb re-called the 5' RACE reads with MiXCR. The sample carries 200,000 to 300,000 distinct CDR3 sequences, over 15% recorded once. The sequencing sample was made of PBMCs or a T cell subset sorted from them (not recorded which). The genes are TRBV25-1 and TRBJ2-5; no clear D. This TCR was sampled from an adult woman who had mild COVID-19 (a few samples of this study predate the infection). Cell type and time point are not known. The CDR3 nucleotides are TGTGCCATTGTCCAAGAGACCCAGTACTTC. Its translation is CAIVQETQYF.